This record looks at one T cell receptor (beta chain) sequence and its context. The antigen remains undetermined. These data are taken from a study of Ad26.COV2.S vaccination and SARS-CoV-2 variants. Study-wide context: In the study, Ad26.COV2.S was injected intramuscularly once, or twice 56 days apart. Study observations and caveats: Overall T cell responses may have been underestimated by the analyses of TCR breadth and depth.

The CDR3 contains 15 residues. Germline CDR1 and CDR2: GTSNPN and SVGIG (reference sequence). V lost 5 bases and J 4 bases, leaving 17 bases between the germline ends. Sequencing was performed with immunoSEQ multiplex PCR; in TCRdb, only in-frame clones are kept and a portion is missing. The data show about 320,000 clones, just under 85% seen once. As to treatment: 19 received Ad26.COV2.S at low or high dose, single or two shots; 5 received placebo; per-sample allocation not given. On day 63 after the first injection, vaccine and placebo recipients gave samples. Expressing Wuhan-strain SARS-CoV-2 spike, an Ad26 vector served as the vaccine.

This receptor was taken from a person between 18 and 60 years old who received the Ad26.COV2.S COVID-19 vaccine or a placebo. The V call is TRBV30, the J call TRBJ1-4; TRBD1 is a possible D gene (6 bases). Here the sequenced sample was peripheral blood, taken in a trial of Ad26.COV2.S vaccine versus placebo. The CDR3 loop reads CAWAEGGALNEKLFF. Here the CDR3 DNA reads TGTGCCTGGGCGGAAGGGGGGGCGCTTAATGAAAAACTGTTTTTT. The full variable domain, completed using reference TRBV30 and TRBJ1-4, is SQTIHQWPATLVQPVGSPLSLECTVEGTSNPNLYWYRQAAGRGLQLLFYSVGIGQISSEVPQNLSASRPQDRQFILSSKKLLLSDSGFYLCAWAEGGALNEKLFFGSGTQLSVL.